The clone carrying this T cell receptor beta chain was observed once. Its antigen remains unidentified. The data derive from a study of T cell responses to AZD1222 COVID-19 vaccine. General study findings and limits: Clonal diversity may have been underestimated, and the donors were mostly white British, with more females than males. Variant regions that are unmutated are reportedly the target of nearly half of spike-specific TCRs.

Clones were sequenced by immunoSEQ multiplex PCR, and TCRdb holds only the in-frame ones, with some missing. The table shows over 120,000 clones, with 86% occurring only once. Trimming removed 5 bases at V and 4 bases at J, with 14 bases between. This CDR3 region has 14 residues. CDR1 SGHTA and CDR2 FQGNSA come from the germline V gene. The material sequenced was peripheral blood, taken 28 days after the second AZD1222 dose. The TCR sequence derives from an adult who received the AZD1222 COVID-19 vaccine. This chain uses TRBV7-2 with TRBJ1-2, with a possible D match to TRBD1 (6 bases). The CDR3 coding sequence is TGTGCCAGCAGCAAACAGGGAACAGGCTATGGCTACACCTTC. Its protein is CASSKQGTGYGYTF.